This TCR beta chain is from a study of Graves' ophthalmopathy and Graves' hyperthyroidism. This clonotype was recorded many times. Antigen: not known. Amplification of the TCR beta CDR3 regions used RNA transcripts (as template). First-round RT-PCR with HTBI primers preceded a second-round multiplex PCR. TCRdb re-derived calls from the multiplex PCR reads in MiXCR, one entry per CDR3 protein. The data show under 200,000 distinct CDR3 sequences, roughly 37% seen once. Overall study results and limits: Ophthalmopathy and stable hyperthyroidism were discriminated by a 13-signature model, with over 85% sensitivity and about 84% specificity.

Trimming took off 3 bases at V and 8 bases at J, with 16 bases between the two ends. Germline V CDR1 and CDR2: MNHEY, SMNVEV (reference sequence). This CDR3 contains 14 residues. The sequenced sample was peripheral blood. The sequence was obtained from a middle-aged woman with Graves' ophthalmopathy. The chain uses TRBV27 and TRBJ1-2, with D uncertain. The CDR3 nucleotides read TGTGCCAGCAGTTTTCTGACTCCAATCCACGGCTACACCTTC. Amino acid sequence: CASSFLTPIHGYTF.